Listed below are T cell receptor beta chains from one sample, sequenced in a study of blood T cell repertoires in COVID-19. TCRdb's copy holds only in-frame clones and misses some; the assay was immunoSEQ multiplex PCR. The table records some 370,000 clones, about 89% of them present only once. Specimen: peripheral blood. These receptor sequences come from a man aged 35 to 55 with acute or convalescent COVID-19. CDR3s include the opening cysteine and the closing phenylalanine or tryptophan. The order of the fields is J gene, clone size, D gene, V gene, CDR3 DNA, CDR3 protein. The D gene is left open where the match is weak. Only part of the rows carry a size: once, few, many, or a class if the clone is expanded.

>TRBJ1-2|-|-|TRBV6-5
TGTGCCAGCAGGCACCCCAGGATTTATGGCTACACCTTC
CASRHPRIYGYTF
>TRBJ2-2|-|TRBD1|TRBV7-8
TGTGCCAGCAGTTGGCGCCCGGGACAGGGGAACACCGGGGAGCTGTTTTTT
CASSWRPGQGNTGELFF
>TRBJ2-5|-|-|TRBV6-1
TGTGCCAGCAGTGTCTTACGGGGAGGTTCTGAAGAGACCCAGTACTTC
CASSVLRGGSEETQYF
>TRBJ1-5|-|-|TRBV4-1
TGCGCCAGCAGCCAAGCCAGAACCAATCAGCCCCAGCATTTT
CASSQARTNQPQHF
>TRBJ1-4|-|TRBD1|TRBV18
TGTGCCAGCTCACACCGGAACAGGGGGCCTAATGAAAAACTGTTTTTT
CASSHRNRGPNEKLFF
>TRBJ2-3|once|TRBD1|TRBV5-1
TGCGCCAGCAGTTCGGAGGCAACAGGGGGTTTGGTGGGCACAGATACGCAGTATTTT
CASSSEATGGLVGTDTQYF
>TRBJ2-1|-|-|TRBV10-3
TGTGCCATCAGGGCGTCGCAGGTAGTTGATGAGCAGTTCTTC
CAIRASQVVDEQFF
>TRBJ2-3|-|TRBD1|TRBV27
TGTGCCAGCAGTCTACCGGGACAGGGCACAGATACGCAGTATTTT
CASSLPGQGTDTQYF
>TRBJ1-2|-|-|TRBV7-9
TGTGCCAGCAGCTTAGCCAGGGTCGGTGGCTACACCTTC
CASSLARVGGYTF
>TRBJ2-2|-|-|TRBV29-1
TGCAGCGTGCAGGCCGACACCGGGGAGCTGTTTTTT
CSVQADTGELFF
>TRBJ1-2|-|-|TRBV7-9
TGTGCCAGCAGCTTCTCAGGGGCCACTAACTATGGCTACACCTTC
CASSFSGATNYGYTF
>TRBJ2-2|once|-|TRBV5-6
TGTGCCAGCAGCCCTTACACCGGGGAGCTGTTTTTT
CASSPYTGELFF
>TRBJ1-2|once|-|TRBV12-5
TGTGCTAGTGGTCTGGGGGGGGTCGGATCTAACTATGGCTACACCTTC
CASGLGGVGSNYGYTF
>TRBJ2-7|-|TRBD2|TRBV7-2
TGTGCCAGCAGCTTAGTCCCCGATAGCGGGTCCTACGAGCAGTACTTC
CASSLVPDSGSYEQYF
>TRBJ1-2|once|TRBD1|TRBV27
TGTGCCAGCATCCGACAGGGAAGGTATGGCTACACCTTC
CASIRQGRYGYTF
>TRBJ1-2|-|TRBD1|TRBV3-1/TRBV3-2
TGTGCCAGCAGCCATCACGACAGGGACCTATTTGGCTACACCTTC
CASSHHDRDLFGYTF
>TRBJ1-3|few|TRBD1|TRBV6-5
TGTGCCAGTCATCTACGGACAGGGACAGGAAACACCATATATTTT
CASHLRTGTGNTIYF
>TRBJ1-2|-|TRBD1|TRBV4-1
TGCGCCAGCAGCCAAGATCCGGTACTTCCGGGACAGACACCGAGAGGTGGCTACACCTTC
CASSQDPVLPGQTPRGGYTF
>TRBJ2-7|-|TRBD1|TRBV15
TGTGCCACCAGCACCAACAGGGGCTACGAGCAGTACTTC
CATSTNRGYEQYF
>TRBJ2-7|-|-|TRBV27
TGTGCCAGCAGTTTATCCGGGGGGCGTAGGAACGAGCAGTACTTC
CASSLSGGRRNEQYF
>TRBJ2-5|few|-|TRBV25-1
TGTGCCAGCAGTGAATTCCGCGGGATCCAAGAGACCCAGTACTTC
CASSEFRGIQETQYF
>TRBJ2-3|-|-|TRBV27
TGTGCCAGCAGAAGGGGGTTAGATACGCAGTATTTT
CASRRGLDTQYF
>TRBJ2-7|-|-|TRBV7-9
TGTGCCAGCAGCTTCCCGGCAGGGTCCTACGAGCAGTACTTC
CASSFPAGSYEQYF
>TRBJ2-1|-|TRBD2|TRBV10-2
TGCGCCAGCAGGCCTGGGGGGGGACTGTACAATGAGCAGTTCTTC
CASRPGGGLYNEQFF
>TRBJ2-1|-|-|TRBV11-2
TGTGCCAGCAGCTTCCGGGGTCCCCCCAATGAGCAGTTCTTC
CASSFRGPPNEQFF
>TRBJ1-3|-|-|TRBV4-2
TGTGCCAGCAGCCCCCTCGGGGGGCTCCGAGGAAACACCATATATTTT
CASSPLGGLRGNTIYF
>TRBJ2-5|-|-|TRBV29-1
TGCAGCGTTGAGGTAGCGGAGACCCAGTACTTC
CSVEVAETQYF
>TRBJ2-7|-|TRBD2|TRBV7-9
TGTGCCATCGAACAGCGGGGGAGCTCCTACGAGCAGTACTTC
CAIEQRGSSYEQYF
>TRBJ1-5|-|TRBD1|TRBV6-1
TGTGCCAGCAGTGAACCGGGACAGGGATATCAGCCCCAGCATTTT
CASSEPGQGYQPQHF
>TRBJ1-1|-|TRBD1|TRBV6-5
TGTGCCAGCAGACAGACAGGGTACACTGAAGCTTTCTTT
CASRQTGYTEAFF
>TRBJ1-1|-|-|TRBV27
TGTGCCAGCACGAGTATAGACAGGCGGAACACTGAAGCTTTCTTT
CASTSIDRRNTEAFF
>TRBJ2-1|few|-|TRBV2
TGTGCCAGCGGTCGGGAGATTGGTGATGAGCAGTTCTTC
CASGREIGDEQFF
>TRBJ1-6|-|-|TRBV12-3/TRBV12-4
TGTGCCAGCAGTTTCGGTTTTAACTCACCCCTCCACTTT
CASSFGFNSPLHF
>TRBJ2-1|-|TRBD2|TRBV11-2
TGTGCCAGCAGCCCAATCGGGACTACGAATGAGCAGTTCTTC
CASSPIGTTNEQFF
>TRBJ2-3|once|TRBD2|TRBV5-1
TGCGCCAGCTCTCCCGAGGGACTAACAGATACGCAGTATTTT
CASSPEGLTDTQYF